A single sample is the source of the 8 T cell receptor beta chains below, sequenced in a study of T cells in Graves' hyperthyroidism and ophthalmopathy. TCR beta CDR3 regions were amplified from RNA. Initially, a first-round RT-PCR of the TCR CDR3 employed the HTBI primer set. From the multiplex PCR reads, TCRdb called clonotypes with MiXCR, one entry per CDR3 protein. Counted here are 450,000 to 650,000 distinct CDR3 sequences, around 21% occurring once; the ten biggest clones make up about 25%. The material sequenced was blood. These receptors came from a young man with Graves' hyperthyroidism.

This clonotype was counted many times. V and J are TRBV7-3 and TRBJ1-2; 8 nucleotides align to TRBD1. The V gene end was trimmed by 0 bases and the J gene end by 1 base; junction bases not matched to a gene: 7. CDR1 and CDR2 (germline): SGHTA, FQGTGA. The CDR3 is 17 amino acids. Here the CDR3 reads CASSLTGMTGVNYGYTF. The CDR3 DNA is TGTGCCAGCAGCTTAACCGGCATGACAGGGGTTAACTATGGCTACACCTTC.

This clonotype has at least ten counts. The chain joins TRBV12-3 or TRBV12-4 to TRBJ1-2; D uncertain. Trimming pared 7 bases from V and 3 bases from J, leaving 15 bases between. This CDR3 contains 14 residues. The CDR3 nucleotides read TGTGCCAGCACTCATGATCCGGAGGACTATGGCTACACCTTC. This codes for CASTHDPEDYGYTF.

This clonotype was seen more than once but under ten times. The chain combines TRBV27 with TRBJ2-5; TRBD1 or TRBD2 may be the D gene (5 bases each). The germline V gene has CDR1 MNHEY and CDR2 SMNVEV (reference sequence). Trimming removed 8 bases from V and 5 bases from J, with 12 bases in between. CDR3 length: 12 amino acids. CDR3 in amino acids: CASRDLLETQYF. Here the CDR3 DNA reads TGTGCCAGCCGGGACCTTCTTGAGACCCAGTACTTC.

Only a few counts were recorded for this clonotype. The J gene is TRBJ1-2, the V gene TRBV18, with D unclear. The CDR3 has 14 amino acids. Germline CDR1 and CDR2: KGHSH and LQKENI. Trimming took off 5 bases at V and 2 bases at J, with 12 bases between the two ends. The CDR3 loop is CASSGETGNYGYTF. CDR3 DNA: TGTGCCAGCTCAGGAGAGACGGGGAACTATGGCTACACCTTC.

This clonotype was detected many times. The chain joins TRBV12-3 or TRBV12-4 to TRBJ1-5; D gene ambiguous. The germline V and J ends were trimmed by 5 bases and 4 bases, with 9 bases remaining between them. The CDR3 has 13 residues. CDR3 DNA sequence: TGTGCCAGCAGTGATTATGTAAATCAGCCCCAGCATTTT. This gives the protein CASSDYVNQPQHF.

In this sample, this clonotype turned up a few times. This rearrangement joins TRBV20-1 to TRBJ2-5, with D possibly TRBD1 on 6 matching bases. The CDR3 spans 13 residues. The germline V gene has CDR1 DFQATT and CDR2 SNEGSKA (reference sequence). The V end lost 8 bases, the J end lost 4 bases, and 17 bases lay between the germline ends. The CDR3 loop is CSNRSPGAETQYF. For the CDR3, the DNA is TGCAGTAATCGGAGCCCAGGGGCAGAGACCCAGTACTTC.

This clonotype was counted at least ten times. The rearrangement joins TRBV11-2 to TRBJ2-7; 12 bases line up with TRBD2. The CDR3 length is 16 residues. The V segment lost 5 bases and the J segment 6 bases; nucleotides outside the gene matches: 11. Germline lookup yields CDR1 SGHAT and CDR2 FQNNGV. CDR3 nucleotides: TGTGCCAGCAGCCCAAGGACTAGCGGGGCGCCGGGCGAGCAGTACTTC. It translates to CASSPRTSGAPGEQYF.

This sequence joins TRBV6-2 or TRBV6-3 and TRBJ2-7, with D possibly called TRBD1 or TRBD2 (5 bases each). This CDR3 is built from 14 residues. Trimming stripped 2 bases from V and 4 bases from J, with 12 bases between. The germline V gene encodes CDR1 MNHEY and CDR2 SVGEGT. The CDR3: CASSYGTQGYEQYF. CDR3 nucleotides: TGTGCCAGCAGTTACGGGACCCAAGGGTACGAGCAGTACTTC.